The 5 T cell receptor beta chains presented below share a single source sample, sequenced in a study of human T cells and chemical hapten exposure. The time point denotes: pre-sensitization, week 0. Treatment reported: therapeutic diphenylcyclopropenone sensitization with weekly scalp DPC. Via MiXCR, TCRdb re-called the RACE reads, giving one row per CDR3 protein. The profile shows around 300,000 distinct CDR3 sequences, about 5.4% of them singletons. Source: whole blood, taken in connection with sensitization to the hapten diphenylcyclopropenone (DPC). Every receptor here comes from a woman younger than 35 with alopecia areata. Some clones in this sample may be carry-over from other donors' samples.

This sequence joins TRBV5-4 and TRBJ1-1, with D perhaps matching TRBD1 (5 bases). V was clipped by 4 bases and J by 0 bases, with 19 bases between them. This CDR3 is 17 amino acids long. Germline V gene sequence: CDR1 SGHNT, CDR2 YYREEE (reference sequence). In DNA form, the CDR3 reads TGTGCCAGCAGCCCATCAACGGGGCAGAGCATGAACACTGAAGCTTTCTTT. Amino acids: CASSPSTGQSMNTEAFF.

The V call is TRBV24-1, the J call TRBJ1-1; D is undetermined. V lost 3 bases and J 1 base, leaving 11 bases between the germline ends. The germline gives CDR1 KGHDR, CDR2 SFDVKD. CDR3 length: 15 residues. The DNA of the CDR3 is TGTGCCACCAGTGATGGTGGCAGGCAGAACACTGAAGCTTTCTTT. It codes for CATSDGGRQNTEAFF.

Only a few counts were recorded for this clonotype. The rearrangement joins TRBV28 to TRBJ2-3, with TRBD2 as a possible D gene (5 bases). Trimming left V 2 bases short and J 0 bases short, with 12 bases between. The CDR3 sequence is 16 residues long. CDR1 is MDHEN, CDR2 SYDVKM, per germline. Written as DNA, the CDR3 is TGTGCCAGCAGTTTAGACGGGGTGACTAGCACAGATACGCAGTATTTT. It translates to CASSLDGVTSTDTQYF.

This clonotype was seen only a few times. The V call is TRBV29-1, the J call TRBJ1-2; 7 bases are shared with TRBD1. The germline gives CDR1 SQVTM, CDR2 ANQGSEA. J was trimmed by 6 bases and V by 4 bases; bases with no gene match: 11. The CDR3 consists of 14 residues. The CDR3: CSVVDYRDRNGYTF. CDR3 in DNA: TGCAGCGTTGTCGACTACCGGGACAGAAATGGCTACACCTTC. The variable domain in full, completed from reference TRBV29-1 and TRBJ1-2, reads SAVISQKPSRDICQRGTSLTIQCQVDSQVTMMFWYRQQPGQSLTLIATANQGSEATYESGFVIDKFPISRPNLTFSTLTVSNMSPEDSSIYLCSVVDYRDRNGYTFGSGTRLTVV.

This clonotype was observed a few times. The V gene is TRBV6-5, the J gene TRBJ1-1; a possible D gene is TRBD1 (5 bases). V lost 0 bases and J 8 bases, leaving 16 bases between the germline ends. The germline gives CDR1 MNHEY, CDR2 SVGAGI. The CDR3 spans 15 residues. DNA for the CDR3: TGTGCCAGCAGTTACTCCCAGCGAGGGGTGGGGGAAGCTTTCTTT. It codes for CASSYSQRGVGEAFF.